These T cell receptor beta chains were read from a single sample in a study of T cells in Graves' hyperthyroidism and ophthalmopathy. One entry per CDR3 protein results from TCRdb running MiXCR on the multiplex PCR reads. The profile covers 650,000 to 800,000 distinct CDR3 sequences, with about 45% appearing a single time and 6.5% to 9% taken by the ten largest. The sequenced sample consisted of peripheral blood or thyroid tissue (not recorded which). These receptors all come from an adult man with Graves' disease, either hyperthyroidism or ophthalmopathy (not recorded which). The CDR3 runs from the conserved cysteine through the conserved F or W. A D gene is named only where the DNA matches it firmly. For some rows the clone size is stated as once, few or many, or as a class when expanded; others skip it.

cdr3_length: 13
d_call: -
v_call: TRBV7-2
j_call: TRBJ2-5
clone_size: many
cdr3_aa: CASRSGAQETQYF
cdr3_nt: TGTGCCAGCAGGTCCGGGGCACAAGAGACCCAGTACTTC

cdr3_length: 14
d_call: TRBD1
v_call: TRBV6-1
j_call: TRBJ1-2
clone_size: -
cdr3_aa: CASRRNTGGYGYTF
cdr3_nt: TGTGCCAGCAGGAGAAATACAGGGGGATATGGCTACACCTTC

cdr3_length: 16
d_call: -
v_call: TRBV13
j_call: TRBJ1-2
clone_size: few
cdr3_aa: CASSPRTVQANYGYTF
cdr3_nt: TGTGCCAGCAGTCCGCGGACAGTGCAAGCTAACTATGGCTACACCTTC

cdr3_length: 15
d_call: TRBD2
v_call: TRBV7-8
j_call: TRBJ2-7
clone_size: -
cdr3_aa: CASSLPGTSFSEQYF
cdr3_nt: TGTGCCAGCAGCCTCCCCGGGACTAGTTTTTCCGAGCAGTACTTC

cdr3_length: 14
d_call: -
v_call: TRBV19
j_call: TRBJ1-6
clone_size: -
cdr3_aa: CARGDNRANSPLHF
cdr3_nt: TGTGCCAGAGGGGACAACCGGGCGAATTCACCCCTCCACTTT

cdr3_length: 15
d_call: TRBD1
v_call: TRBV7-2
j_call: TRBJ1-2
clone_size: -
cdr3_aa: CASSLERGDRGRNTF
cdr3_nt: TGTGCCAGCAGCTTAGAGAGGGGGGACAGGGGGCGAAACACCTTC

cdr3_length: 13
d_call: -
v_call: TRBV5-1
j_call: TRBJ1-1
clone_size: -
cdr3_aa: CASTDVMNTEAFF
cdr3_nt: TGCGCCAGTACGGACGTCATGAACACTGAAGCTTTCTTT

cdr3_length: 12
d_call: TRBD2
v_call: TRBV20-1
j_call: TRBJ2-7
clone_size: -
cdr3_aa: CSAGSGGYEQYF
cdr3_nt: TGCAGTGCTGGTAGCGGGGGCTACGAGCAGTACTTC

cdr3_length: 12
d_call: -
v_call: TRBV12-3/TRBV12-4
j_call: TRBJ1-6
clone_size: many
cdr3_aa: CASSLVVSPLHF
cdr3_nt: TGTGCCAGCAGTTTGGTAGTGTCACCCCTCCACTTT

cdr3_length: 17
d_call: -
v_call: TRBV20-1
j_call: TRBJ2-7
clone_size: -
cdr3_aa: CSARKHTSGTATYEQYF
cdr3_nt: TGCAGTGCTCGCAAGCATACCTCCGGGACGGCTACCTACGAGCAGTACTTC

cdr3_length: 13
d_call: TRBD2
v_call: TRBV15
j_call: TRBJ2-7
clone_size: -
cdr3_aa: CATSGTSDNEQYF
cdr3_nt: TGTGCCACCAGCGGGACTAGCGATAACGAGCAGTACTTC

cdr3_length: 15
d_call: -
v_call: TRBV12-3/TRBV12-4
j_call: TRBJ1-5
clone_size: -
cdr3_aa: CASSFVLGSGQPQHF
cdr3_nt: TGTGCCAGCAGTTTCGTGTTGGGTTCTGGACAGCCCCAGCATTTT

cdr3_length: 14
d_call: TRBD1
v_call: TRBV20-1
j_call: TRBJ1-4
clone_size: few
cdr3_aa: CSASPGTVLEKLFF
cdr3_nt: TGCAGTGCTAGTCCCGGGACAGTCCTTGAAAAACTGTTTTTT

cdr3_length: 14
d_call: -
v_call: TRBV6-2/TRBV6-3
j_call: TRBJ2-7
clone_size: -
cdr3_aa: CASSLAWAGNEQYF
cdr3_nt: TGTGCCAGCAGTTTAGCGTGGGCAGGGAACGAGCAGTACTTC

cdr3_length: 14
d_call: TRBD1
v_call: TRBV19
j_call: TRBJ2-5
clone_size: -
cdr3_aa: CVSSLDRTQETQYF
cdr3_nt: TGTGTCAGTAGTCTGGACAGGACACAAGAGACCCAGTACTTC

cdr3_length: 16
d_call: TRBD1
v_call: TRBV29-1
j_call: TRBJ1-2
clone_size: -
cdr3_aa: CSVRTGTGEHGYGYTF
cdr3_nt: TGCAGCGTTAGAACCGGGACAGGGGAGCATGGCTATGGCTACACCTTC

cdr3_length: 16
d_call: -
v_call: TRBV29-1
j_call: TRBJ2-7
clone_size: many
cdr3_aa: CSVSSNDRSGLYEQYF
cdr3_nt: TGCAGCGTAAGCTCCAACGACAGGAGCGGATTGTACGAGCAGTACTTC

cdr3_length: 12
d_call: -
v_call: TRBV4-1
j_call: TRBJ1-1
clone_size: many
cdr3_aa: CASSHAGDEAFF
cdr3_nt: TGCGCCAGCAGCCATGCAGGGGATGAAGCTTTCTTT

cdr3_length: 16
d_call: -
v_call: TRBV7-9
j_call: TRBJ2-5
clone_size: -
cdr3_aa: CASSLGQIQSTETQYF
cdr3_nt: TGTGCCAGCAGCTTAGGACAGATCCAAAGCACTGAGACCCAGTACTTC

cdr3_length: 12
d_call: -
v_call: TRBV25-1
j_call: TRBJ1-4
clone_size: once
cdr3_aa: CASWGANEKLFF
cdr3_nt: TGTGCCAGCTGGGGGGCCAATGAAAAACTGTTTTTT